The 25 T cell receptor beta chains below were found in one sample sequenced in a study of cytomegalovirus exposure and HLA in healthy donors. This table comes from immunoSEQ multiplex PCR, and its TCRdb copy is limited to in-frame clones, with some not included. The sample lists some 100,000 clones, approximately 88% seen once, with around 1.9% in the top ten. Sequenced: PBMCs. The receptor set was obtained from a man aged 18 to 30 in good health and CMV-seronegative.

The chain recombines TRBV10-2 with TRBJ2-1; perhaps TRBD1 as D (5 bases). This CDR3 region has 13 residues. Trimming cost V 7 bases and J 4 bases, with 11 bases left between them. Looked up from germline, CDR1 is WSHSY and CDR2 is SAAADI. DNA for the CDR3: TGCGCCAGCACCTCAACAGGTTACAATGAGCAGTTCTTC. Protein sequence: CASTSTGYNEQFF.

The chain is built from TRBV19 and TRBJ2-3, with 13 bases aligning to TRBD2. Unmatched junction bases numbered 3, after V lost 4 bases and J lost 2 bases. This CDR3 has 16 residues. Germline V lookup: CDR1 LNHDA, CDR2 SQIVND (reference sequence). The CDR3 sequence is CASSTGLAGTTDTQYF. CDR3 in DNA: TGTGCCAGTAGTACGGGACTAGCGGGGACCACAGATACGCAGTATTTT.

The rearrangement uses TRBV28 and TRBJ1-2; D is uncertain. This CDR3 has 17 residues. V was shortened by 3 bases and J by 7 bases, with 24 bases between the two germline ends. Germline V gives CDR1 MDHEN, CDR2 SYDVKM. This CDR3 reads CASSFPVWVNSKRGYTF. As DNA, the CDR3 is TGTGCCAGCAGTTTTCCGGTGTGGGTTAACTCTAAGCGTGGCTACACCTTC.

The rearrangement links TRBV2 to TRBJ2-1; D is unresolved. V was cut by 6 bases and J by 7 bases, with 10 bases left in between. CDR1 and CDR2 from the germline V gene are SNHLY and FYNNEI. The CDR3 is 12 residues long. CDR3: CASREVRNEQFF. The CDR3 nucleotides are TGTGCCAGCAGAGAGGTGAGGAATGAGCAGTTCTTC.

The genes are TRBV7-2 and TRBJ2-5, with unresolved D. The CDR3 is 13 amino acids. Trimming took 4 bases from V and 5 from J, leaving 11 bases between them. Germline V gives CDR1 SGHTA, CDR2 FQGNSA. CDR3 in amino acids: CASSSGLLETQYF. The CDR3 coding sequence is TGTGCCAGCAGCTCGGGTCTCCTCGAGACCCAGTACTTC.

CDR3 sequence reads: CASSLRPGGTYNEQFF. In DNA form, the CDR3 reads TGTGCCAGCAGTTTACGCCCGGGGGGCACCTACAATGAGCAGTTCTTC. The chain couples TRBV27 to TRBJ2-1; perhaps TRBD2 as D (7 bases). Trimming shortened V by 2 bases and J by 2 bases, and 13 bases separated the two germline ends. Looked up from germline, CDR1 is MNHEY and CDR2 is SMNVEV (reference sequence). CDR3 length: 16 residues.

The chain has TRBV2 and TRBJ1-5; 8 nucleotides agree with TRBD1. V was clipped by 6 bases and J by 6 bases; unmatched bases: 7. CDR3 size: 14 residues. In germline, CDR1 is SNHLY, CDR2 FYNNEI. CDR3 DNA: TGTGCCAGCAGCGTAAGACAGGGGACTCAGCCCCAGCATTTT. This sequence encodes CASSVRQGTQPQHF.

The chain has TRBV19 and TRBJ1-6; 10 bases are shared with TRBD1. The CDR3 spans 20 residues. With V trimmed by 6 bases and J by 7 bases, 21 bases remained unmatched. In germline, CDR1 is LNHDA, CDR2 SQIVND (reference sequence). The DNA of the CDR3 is TGTGCCAGTAGCACATCCGGGACAGGGGCCAACAAAGGCGTCAATTCACCCCTCCACTTT. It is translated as CASSTSGTGANKGVNSPLHF.

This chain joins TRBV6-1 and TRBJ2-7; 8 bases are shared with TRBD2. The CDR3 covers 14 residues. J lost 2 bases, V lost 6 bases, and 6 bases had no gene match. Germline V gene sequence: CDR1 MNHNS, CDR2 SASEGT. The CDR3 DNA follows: TGTGCCAGCAGGATTAGCGGGACTCCCTACGAGCAGTACTTC. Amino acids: CASRISGTPYEQYF.

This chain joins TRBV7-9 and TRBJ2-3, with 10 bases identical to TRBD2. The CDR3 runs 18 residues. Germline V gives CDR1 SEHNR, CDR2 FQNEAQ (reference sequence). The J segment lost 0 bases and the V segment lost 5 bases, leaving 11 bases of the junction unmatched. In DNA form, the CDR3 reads TGTGCCAGCAGCCCATGGACTAGCGGAAGTCCTAGCACAGATACGCAGTATTTT. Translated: CASSPWTSGSPSTDTQYF.

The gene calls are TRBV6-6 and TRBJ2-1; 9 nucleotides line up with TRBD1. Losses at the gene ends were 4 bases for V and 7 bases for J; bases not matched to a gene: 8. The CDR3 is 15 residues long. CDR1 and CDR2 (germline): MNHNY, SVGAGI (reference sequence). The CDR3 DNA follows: TGTGCCAGCAGTTCGTCCGGGACAGGGACGAATGAGCAGTTCTTC. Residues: CASSSSGTGTNEQFF.

The CDR3 loop reads CASSSGRWEVCTEAFF. CDR3 bases: TGCGCCAGCAGCTCAGGGCGATGGGAGGTCTGCACTGAAGCTTTCTTT. The chain uses TRBV5-1 and TRBJ1-1; tentative D call: TRBD1 (5 bases). The CDR3 consists of 16 residues. Germline V CDR1 and CDR2: SGHRS, YFSETQ. The ends were cut back, 3 bases at V and 4 bases at J, with 19 bases in the middle.

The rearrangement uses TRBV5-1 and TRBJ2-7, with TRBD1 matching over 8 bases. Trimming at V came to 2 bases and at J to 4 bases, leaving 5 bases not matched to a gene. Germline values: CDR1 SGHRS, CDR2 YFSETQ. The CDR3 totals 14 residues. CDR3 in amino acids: CASSFSQGAYEQYF. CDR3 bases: TGCGCCAGCAGCTTTTCTCAGGGGGCTTACGAGCAGTACTTC.

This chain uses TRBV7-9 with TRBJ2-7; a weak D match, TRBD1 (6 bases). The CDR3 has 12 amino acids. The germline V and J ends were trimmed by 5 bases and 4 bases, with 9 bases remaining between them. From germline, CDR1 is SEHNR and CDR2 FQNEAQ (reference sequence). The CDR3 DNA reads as TGTGCCAGCAGCCAGGGGCTATACGAGCAGTACTTC. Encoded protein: CASSQGLYEQYF.

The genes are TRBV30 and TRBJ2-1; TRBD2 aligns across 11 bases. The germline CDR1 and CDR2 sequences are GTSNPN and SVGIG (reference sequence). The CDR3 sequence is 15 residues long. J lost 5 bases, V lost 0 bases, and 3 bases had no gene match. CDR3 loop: CAWSVSSGGHNEQFF. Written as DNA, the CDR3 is TGTGCCTGGAGTGTATCTAGCGGGGGGCACAATGAGCAGTTCTTC.

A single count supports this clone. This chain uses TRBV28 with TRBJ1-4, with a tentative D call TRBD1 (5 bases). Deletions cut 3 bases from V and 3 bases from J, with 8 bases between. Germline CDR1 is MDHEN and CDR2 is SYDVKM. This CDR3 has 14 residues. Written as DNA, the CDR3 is TGTGCCAGCAGTTTTTCAGGGCCTAATGAAAAACTGTTTTTT. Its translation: CASSFSGPNEKLFF.

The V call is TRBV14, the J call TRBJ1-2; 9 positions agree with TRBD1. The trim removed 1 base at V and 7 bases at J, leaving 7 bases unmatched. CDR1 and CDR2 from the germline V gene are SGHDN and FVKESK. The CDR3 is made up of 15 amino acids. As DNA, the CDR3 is TGTGCCAGCAGCCAAGTACGGACAGGGGTACGTGGCTACACCTTC. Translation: CASSQVRTGVRGYTF.

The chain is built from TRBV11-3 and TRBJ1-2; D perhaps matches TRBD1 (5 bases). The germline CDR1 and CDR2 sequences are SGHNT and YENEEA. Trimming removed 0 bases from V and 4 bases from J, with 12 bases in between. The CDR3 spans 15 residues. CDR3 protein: CASSLDRQTTYGYTF. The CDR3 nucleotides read TGTGCCAGCAGCTTAGACCGACAGACAACCTATGGCTACACCTTC.

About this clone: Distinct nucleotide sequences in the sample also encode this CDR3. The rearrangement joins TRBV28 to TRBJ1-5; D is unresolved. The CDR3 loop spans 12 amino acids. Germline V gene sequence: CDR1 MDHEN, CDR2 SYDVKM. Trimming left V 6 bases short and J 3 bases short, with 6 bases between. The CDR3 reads CASRQPNQPQHF. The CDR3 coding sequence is TGTGCCAGCAGACAGCCCAATCAGCCCCAGCATTTT.

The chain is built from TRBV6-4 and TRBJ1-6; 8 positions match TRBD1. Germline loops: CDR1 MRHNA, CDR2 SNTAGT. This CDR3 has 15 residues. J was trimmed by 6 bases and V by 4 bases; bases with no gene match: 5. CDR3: CASSGGTGANSPLHF. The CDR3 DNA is TGTGCCAGCAGTGGAGGGACAGGCGCTAATTCACCCCTCCACTTT.

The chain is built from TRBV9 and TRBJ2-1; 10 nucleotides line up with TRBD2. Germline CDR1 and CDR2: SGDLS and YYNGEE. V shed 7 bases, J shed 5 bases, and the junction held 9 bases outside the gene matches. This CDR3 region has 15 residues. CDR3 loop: CASGKRTSGDNEQFF. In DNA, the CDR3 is TGTGCCAGCGGAAAAAGGACTAGCGGTGACAATGAGCAGTTCTTC.

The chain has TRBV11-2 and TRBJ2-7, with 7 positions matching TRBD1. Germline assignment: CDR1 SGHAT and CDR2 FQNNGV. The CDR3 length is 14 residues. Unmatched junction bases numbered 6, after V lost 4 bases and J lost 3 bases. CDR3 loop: CASSSQTGFYEQYF. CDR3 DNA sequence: TGTGCCAGCAGCTCACAGACAGGGTTCTACGAGCAGTACTTC.

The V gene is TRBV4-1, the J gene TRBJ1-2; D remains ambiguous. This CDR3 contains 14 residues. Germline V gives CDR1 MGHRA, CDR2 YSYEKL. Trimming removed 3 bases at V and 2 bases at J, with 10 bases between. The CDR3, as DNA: TGCGCCAGCAGCCAGACGGGGAGAAACTATGGCTACACCTTC. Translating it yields CASSQTGRNYGYTF.

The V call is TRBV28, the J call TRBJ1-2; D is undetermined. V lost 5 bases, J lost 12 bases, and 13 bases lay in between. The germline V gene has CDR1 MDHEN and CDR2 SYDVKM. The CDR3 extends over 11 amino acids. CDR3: CASSRGHQDTF. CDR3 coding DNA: TGTGCCAGCAGTCGAGGGCACCAAGACACCTTC.

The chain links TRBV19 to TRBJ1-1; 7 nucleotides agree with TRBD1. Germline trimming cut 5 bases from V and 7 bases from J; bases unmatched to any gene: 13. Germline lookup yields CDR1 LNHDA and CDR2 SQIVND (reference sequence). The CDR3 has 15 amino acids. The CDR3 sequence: CASSYPAGQVHEAFF. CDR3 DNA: TGTGCCAGTAGTTATCCCGCCGGACAGGTCCATGAAGCTTTCTTT.